This T cell receptor (beta chain) was observed in a study of T cell changes during pregnancy in multiple sclerosis. The method was immunoSEQ multiplex PCR; TCRdb's version includes in-frame clones alone and lacks a portion of them. The data show about 33,000 clones, roughly nine tenths seen once. The CDR3 length is 16 residues. V shed 8 bases and J 0 bases; nucleotides not matched to a gene: 9. Germline V CDR1 and CDR2: SNHLY, FYNNEI. The chain is built from TRBV2 and TRBJ1-3, with TRBD1 identical over 8 bases. The sample in question was CD4+ T cells from peripheral blood mononuclear cells, obtained in the third trimester of pregnancy. The sequence derives from a female donor in good health, enrolled as a control in a pregnancy study. CDR3 residues: CASGGGQEFSGNTIYF. The CDR3 DNA follows: TGTGCCAGCGGGGGGGGACAGGAATTCTCTGGAAACACCATATATTTT.